Shown below are 10 T cell receptor beta chains from a single sample sequenced in a study of PD-L1 blockade in urothelial cancer. Time point meaning: pretreatment peripheral blood. TCRdb keeps only in-frame clones here, not all; method: immunoSEQ multiplex PCR. The table lists some 57,000 clones, about four fifths of them singletons. Here the sequenced sample was PBMCs, taken around atezolizumab (anti-PD-L1) treatment. The receptors stem from a man between 45 and 60 years old with urothelial cancer.

This chain joins TRBV7-6 and TRBJ1-1; D gene unclear. The CDR3 loop spans 15 amino acids. Germline V lookup: CDR1 SGHVS, CDR2 FNYEAQ. Trimming took off 1 base at V and 4 bases at J, with 13 bases between the two ends. The CDR3 DNA reads TGTGCCAGCAGCTTAGAGACTTGGGGAGGCACTGAAGCTTTCTTT. It codes for CASSLETWGGTEAFF. The full variable domain, in which reference TRBV7-6 and TRBJ1-1 provide the parts outside the CDR3, is GAGVSQSPRYKVTKRGQDVALRCDPISGHVSLYWYRQALGQGPEFLTYFNYEAQQDKSGLPNDRFSAERPEGSISTLTIQRTEQRDSAMYRCASSLETWGGTEAFFGQGTRLTVV.

This clone has a single count. V is TRBV6-1 and J is TRBJ2-1, with D maybe TRBD2 (6 bases). Germline loops: CDR1 MNHNS, CDR2 SASEGT. The CDR3 has 13 residues. V lost 7 bases and J lost 6, with 13 bases in between. The CDR3 nucleotides are TGTGCCAGCACCCCTCTAGCGACCAATGAGCAGTTCTTC. This gives the protein CASTPLATNEQFF.

V and J are TRBV30 and TRBJ2-7; D is perhaps TRBD2 (6 bases). The CDR3 is 13 residues long. The V end lost 5 bases, the J end lost 4 bases, and 15 bases lay between the germline ends. CDR1 GTSNPN and CDR2 SVGIG come from the germline V gene (reference sequence). The CDR3 loop reads CAWVAAGKYEQYF. CDR3 bases: TGTGCCTGGGTCGCGGCGGGGAAGTACGAGCAGTACTTC.

The chain is built from TRBV5-4 and TRBJ2-5; 10 bases are a match to TRBD2. CDR1 is SGHNT, CDR2 YYREEE, per germline (reference sequence). This CDR3 contains 15 residues. V was pared by 3 bases and J by 8 bases, with 10 bases of the junction left unmatched. DNA for the CDR3: TGTGCCAGCAGCTCTCAAGCGGGGGGGCCCCTAACCCAGTACTTC. Its translation is CASSSQAGGPLTQYF.

Of note for this clone: The sample carries other DNA sequences with the same CDR3. V gene TRBV6-5 combines with J gene TRBJ2-7, with D possibly TRBD1 on 6 matching bases. Germline-derived CDR1 and CDR2 are MNHEY and SVGAGI. The V and J ends lost 6 bases and 3 bases respectively, with 9 bases between them. This CDR3 region has 12 residues. Here the CDR3 DNA reads TGTGCCAGCAGCTCGGACAGCTACGAGCAGTACTTC. As protein: CASSSDSYEQYF.

The V and J genes are TRBV6-1 and TRBJ2-5, with 10 bases that match TRBD2. With 4 bases clipped from V and 0 bases from J, the junction kept 5 bases outside the gene matches. The CDR3 is made up of 16 amino acids. From germline, CDR1 is MNHNS and CDR2 SASEGT. The CDR3 loop reads CASSVSLAGDQETQYF. The CDR3 nucleotides are TGTGCCAGCAGTGTGTCTCTAGCGGGGGACCAAGAGACCCAGTACTTC.

The chain has TRBV6-6 and TRBJ2-3; D unresolved. Germline V gene data show CDR1 as MNHNY and CDR2 as SVGAGI (reference sequence). Deletions cut 2 bases from V and 8 bases from J, with 17 bases between. The CDR3 consists of 15 residues. The DNA for the CDR3 is TGTGCCAGCAGTTACCTGGGCCCACTCTTCGGTACGCAGTATTTT. Amino acids: CASSYLGPLFGTQYF.

This clone was observed once. Different DNA sequences within this sample yield the same CDR3. The chain is built from TRBV27 and TRBJ2-5; 14 positions agree with TRBD2. This CDR3 contains 16 residues. Germline CDR1 is MNHEY and CDR2 is SMNVEV (reference sequence). Trimming took 6 bases from V and 4 from J; bases not matched to a gene: 7. The CDR3 loop reads CASSRGTSGRSETQYF. CDR3 coding DNA: TGTGCCAGCAGCCGAGGGACTAGCGGGAGATCAGAGACCCAGTACTTC.

The gene calls are TRBV2 and TRBJ2-5; TRBD1 agrees at 8 bases. Germline CDR1 is SNHLY and CDR2 is FYNNEI. With 5 bases clipped from V and 1 base from J, the junction kept 6 bases outside the gene matches. This CDR3 is built from 15 residues. CDR3 residues: CASSRQGSPQETQYF. The CDR3 region has the DNA TGTGCCAGCAGTAGACAGGGGAGCCCCCAAGAGACCCAGTACTTC.

The CDR3 bases are TGTGCCAGCAGTCCCCCCTGGGCGGGAGTCAAAAACATTCAGTACTTC. It translates to CASSPPWAGVKNIQYF. The rearrangement links TRBV27 to TRBJ2-4, with TRBD2 identical over 7 bases. V was clipped by 5 bases and J by 3 bases; unmatched bases: 10. There are 16 residues in the CDR3. CDR1 is MNHEY and CDR2 is SMNVEV in the germline V gene (reference sequence).